This record looks at one TCR beta chain sequence and its context. Antigen: not known. After isolation, RNA underwent reverse transcription to generate cDNA as the sequencing template. Using immunoSEQ multiplex PCR, the repertoire was profiled, and TCRdb retains in-frame clones only, with some absent. The repertoire has 95,000 to 110,000 clones, 45% to 60% of them found once; the top ten carry roughly 8.8%. The record originates from a study of CD8+ T cells in alopecia areata. Study-level findings and limits: Researchers report lesional scalp, most notably alopecia totalis/universalis, outstripped normal scalp in clonality. Among the cells sequenced in scalp samples are also the resident alphabeta T cells of normal skin.

This clonotype was obtained from a human donor in good health. Sequencing was performed on CD4+ T cells sorted from blood.

This CDR3 reads CASRVGRNNSPLHF. The CDR3 DNA sequence: TGTGCCAGCAGAGTGGGACGCAATAATTCACCCCTCCACTTT. The chain couples TRBV28 to TRBJ1-6, with D perhaps matching TRBD1 (5 bases). There are 14 residues in the CDR3. V gave up 6 bases and J gave up 5 bases, with 11 bases separating them. In germline, CDR1 is MDHEN, CDR2 SYDVKM.